The following is a T cell receptor beta chain sequence with its context. Study processing details: The assay estimated nucleated cells by amplifying reference gene primers. Libraries were prepared by immunoSEQ multiplex PCR; TCRdb keeps only in-frame clonotypes and omits some of them. V and J calls and clone size are as listed in that table; D and trimming were resolved from the DNA. Here the sample spans fewer than 200,000 clones, about 86% being singletons. This sample was taken from a study of blood T cell repertoires in COVID-19. Trimming removed 7 bases from V and 0 bases from J; junction bases left unmatched: 6. In germline, CDR1 is MNHEY, CDR2 SVGAGI. This CDR3 is 14 amino acids long. The Seattle site enrolled patients during active infection and followed them longitudinally.

This chain links TRBV6-5 with TRBJ2-7; TRBD2 aligns across 7 bases. The receptor's source is a woman aged 70-85 years with COVID-19, enrolled during active disease. The sequenced material came from peripheral blood. In nucleotides, the CDR3 is TGTGCCAGCAAGAGAGGGACTACCTCCTACGAGCAGTACTTC. Translation: CASKRGTTSYEQYF.